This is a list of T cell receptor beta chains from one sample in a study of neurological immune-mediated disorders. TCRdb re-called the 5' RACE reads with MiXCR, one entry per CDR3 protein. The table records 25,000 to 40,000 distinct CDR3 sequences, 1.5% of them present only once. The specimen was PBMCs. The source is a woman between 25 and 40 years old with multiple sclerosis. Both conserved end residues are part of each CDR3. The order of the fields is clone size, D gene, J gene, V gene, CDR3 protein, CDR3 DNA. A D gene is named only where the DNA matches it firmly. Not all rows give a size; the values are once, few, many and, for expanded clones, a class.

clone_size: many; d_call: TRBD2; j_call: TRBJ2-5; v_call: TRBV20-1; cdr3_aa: CSAEPLAGVRETQYF; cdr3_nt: TGCAGTGCTGAACCACTAGCGGGGGTCAGGGAGACCCAGTACTTC
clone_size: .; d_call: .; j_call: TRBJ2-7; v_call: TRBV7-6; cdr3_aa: CASSRRKESEQYF; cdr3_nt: TGTGCCAGCAGCAGGCGAAAGGAGAGCGAGCAGTACTTC
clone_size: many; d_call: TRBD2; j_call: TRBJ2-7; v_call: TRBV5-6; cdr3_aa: CASSLAGLAGGPREQYF; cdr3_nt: TGTGCCAGCAGCTTGGCGGGACTAGCGGGGGGGCCGCGCGAGCAGTACTTC
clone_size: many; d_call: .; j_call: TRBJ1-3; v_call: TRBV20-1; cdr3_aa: CSARSPRGGMTNTIYF; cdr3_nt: TGCAGTGCTAGATCCCCCCGTGGGGGCATGACTAACACCATATATTTT
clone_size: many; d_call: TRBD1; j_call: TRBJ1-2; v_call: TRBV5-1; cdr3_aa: CASSVGQSYGYTF; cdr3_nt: TGCGCCAGCAGCGTGGGACAGTCCTATGGCTACACCTTC
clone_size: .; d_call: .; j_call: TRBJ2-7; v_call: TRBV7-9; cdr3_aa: CASSPAWGDTREQYF; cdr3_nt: TGTGCCAGCAGCCCGGCGTGGGGGGACACTAGGGAGCAGTACTTC
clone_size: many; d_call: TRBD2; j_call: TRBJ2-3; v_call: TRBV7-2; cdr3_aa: CASSLVTSGAPGTQYF; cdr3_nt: TGTGCCAGCAGCTTAGTGACTAGCGGGGCCCCCGGTACGCAGTATTTT
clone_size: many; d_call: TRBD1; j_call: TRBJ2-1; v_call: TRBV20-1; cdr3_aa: CSASEQGVYNEQFF; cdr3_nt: TGCAGTGCTAGTGAACAGGGGGTCTACAATGAGCAGTTCTTC
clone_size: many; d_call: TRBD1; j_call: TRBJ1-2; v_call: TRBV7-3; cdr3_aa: CASSPSGQPWDGYTF; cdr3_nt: TGTGCCAGCAGCCCTTCGGGACAGCCTTGGGATGGCTACACCTTC
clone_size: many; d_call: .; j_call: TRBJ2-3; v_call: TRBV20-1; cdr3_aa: CSARSGHGQGTQYF; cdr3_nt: TGCAGTGCTAGATCGGGCCACGGCCAGGGTACGCAGTATTTT
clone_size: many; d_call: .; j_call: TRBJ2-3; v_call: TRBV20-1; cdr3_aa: CSARRAATDTQYF; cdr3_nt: TGCAGTGCCCGACGGGCTGCCACAGATACGCAGTATTTT
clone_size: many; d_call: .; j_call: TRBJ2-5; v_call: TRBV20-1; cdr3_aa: CSARGGGQWETQYF; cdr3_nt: TGCAGTGCTAGAGGGGGGGGACAGTGGGAGACCCAGTACTTC
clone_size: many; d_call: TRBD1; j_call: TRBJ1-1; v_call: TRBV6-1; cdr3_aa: CASSLQGEGAFF; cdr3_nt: TGTGCCAGCAGTCTACAGGGGGAGGGAGCTTTCTTT
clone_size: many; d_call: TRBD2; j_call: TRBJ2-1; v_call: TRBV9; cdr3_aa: CASSASGGPDSEQFF; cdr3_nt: TGTGCCAGCAGCGCGAGCGGGGGGCCTGATAGCGAGCAGTTCTTC
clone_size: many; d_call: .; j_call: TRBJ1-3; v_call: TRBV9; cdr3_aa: CASSVFRTAYSGNTIYF; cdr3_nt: TGTGCCAGCAGCGTATTCAGGACAGCCTACTCTGGAAACACCATATATTTT
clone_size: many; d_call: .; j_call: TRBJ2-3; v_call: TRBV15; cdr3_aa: CATSRGPPTQYF; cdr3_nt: TGTGCCACCAGCCGGGGCCCTCCTACGCAGTATTTT
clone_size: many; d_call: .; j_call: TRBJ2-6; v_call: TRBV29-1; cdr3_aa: CSVEGAGANVLTF; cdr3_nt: TGCAGCGTTGAAGGGGCCGGGGCCAACGTCCTGACTTTC
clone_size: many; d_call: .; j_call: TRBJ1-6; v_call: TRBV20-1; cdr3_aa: CSASTGSYNSPLHF; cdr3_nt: TGCAGTGCTAGTACAGGGTCCTATAATTCACCCCTCCACTTT
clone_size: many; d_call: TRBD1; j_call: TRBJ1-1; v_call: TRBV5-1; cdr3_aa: CASSPSPDRVTEAFF; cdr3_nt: TGCGCCAGCAGCCCCTCCCCGGACAGGGTGACTGAAGCTTTCTTT
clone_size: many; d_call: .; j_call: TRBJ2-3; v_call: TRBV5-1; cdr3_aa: CASSKQGATDTQYF; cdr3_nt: TGCGCCAGCAGCAAACAGGGAGCTACAGATACGCAGTATTTT
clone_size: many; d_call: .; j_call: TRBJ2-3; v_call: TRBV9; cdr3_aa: CASSVVSPDTQYF; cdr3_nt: TGTGCCAGCAGCGTAGTTTCCCCAGATACGCAGTATTTT
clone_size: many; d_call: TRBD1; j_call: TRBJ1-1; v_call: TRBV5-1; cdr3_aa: CASSLMTGLNTEAFF; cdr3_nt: TGCGCCAGCAGCTTAATGACAGGGCTGAACACTGAAGCTTTCTTT
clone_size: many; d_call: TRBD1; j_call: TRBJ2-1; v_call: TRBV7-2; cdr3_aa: CASSLEGTEYNEQFF; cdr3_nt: TGTGCCAGCAGCTTAGAAGGGACAGAATACAATGAGCAGTTCTTC
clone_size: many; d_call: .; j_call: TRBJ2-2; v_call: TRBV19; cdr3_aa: CASRGTTNTGELFF; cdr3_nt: TGTGCCAGTAGGGGGACCACGAACACCGGGGAGCTGTTTTTT
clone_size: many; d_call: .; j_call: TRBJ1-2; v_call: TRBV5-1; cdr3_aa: CASSVGADYGYTF; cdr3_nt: TGCGCCAGCAGCGTGGGGGCGGACTATGGCTACACCTTC
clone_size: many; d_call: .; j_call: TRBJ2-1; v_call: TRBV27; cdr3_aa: CASSLSGPEQFF; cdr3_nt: TGTGCCAGCAGTTTGTCCGGCCCAGAGCAGTTCTTC
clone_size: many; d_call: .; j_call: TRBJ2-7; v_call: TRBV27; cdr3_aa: CASPPDFSSPF; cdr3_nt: TGTGCCAGCCCCCCGGACTTTTCTAGCCCGTTC
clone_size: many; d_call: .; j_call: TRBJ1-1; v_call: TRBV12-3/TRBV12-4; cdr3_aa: CASSLNIGPTEAFF; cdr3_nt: TGTGCCAGCAGTTTAAATATCGGGCCAACTGAAGCTTTCTTT
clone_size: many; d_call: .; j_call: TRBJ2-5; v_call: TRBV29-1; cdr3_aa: CSSQGGLGETQYF; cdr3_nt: TGCAGCTCCCAGGGGGGGCTCGGAGAGACCCAGTACTTC
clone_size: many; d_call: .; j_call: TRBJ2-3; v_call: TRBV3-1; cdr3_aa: CASSQDGGFTDTQYF; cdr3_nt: TGTGCCAGCAGCCAAGACGGAGGGTTCACAGATACGCAGTATTTT
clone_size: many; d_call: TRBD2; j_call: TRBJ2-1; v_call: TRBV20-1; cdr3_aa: CSEAGGPFDEQFF; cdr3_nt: TGCAGTGAAGCGGGGGGGCCGTTCGATGAGCAGTTCTTC
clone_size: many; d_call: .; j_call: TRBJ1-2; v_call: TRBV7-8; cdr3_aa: CASSPSSAGVYGYTF; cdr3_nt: TGTGCCAGCAGCCCTAGTTCGGCAGGTGTCTATGGCTACACCTTC
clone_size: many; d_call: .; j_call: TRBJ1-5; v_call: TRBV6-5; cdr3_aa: CASSFRRANQPQHF; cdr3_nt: TGTGCCAGCAGTTTCCGACGCGCTAATCAGCCCCAGCATTTT
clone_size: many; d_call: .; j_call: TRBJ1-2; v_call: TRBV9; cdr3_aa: CASSVGGGNYGYTF; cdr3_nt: TGTGCCAGCAGCGTAGGGGGGGGCAACTATGGCTACACCTTC
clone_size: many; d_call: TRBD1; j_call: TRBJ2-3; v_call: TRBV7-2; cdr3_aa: CASSRQGAASTDTQYF; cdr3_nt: TGTGCCAGCAGCCGACAGGGGGCCGCTAGCACAGATACGCAGTATTTT
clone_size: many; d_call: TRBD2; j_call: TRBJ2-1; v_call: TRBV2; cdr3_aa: CASSEALHSGDGQFF; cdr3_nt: TGTGCCAGCAGTGAAGCGCTTCATAGCGGGGACGGGCAGTTCTTC
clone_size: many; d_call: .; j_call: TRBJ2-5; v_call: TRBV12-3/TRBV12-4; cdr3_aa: CASSLVEETQYF; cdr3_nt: TGTGCCAGCAGTTTGGTAGAGGAGACCCAGTACTTC